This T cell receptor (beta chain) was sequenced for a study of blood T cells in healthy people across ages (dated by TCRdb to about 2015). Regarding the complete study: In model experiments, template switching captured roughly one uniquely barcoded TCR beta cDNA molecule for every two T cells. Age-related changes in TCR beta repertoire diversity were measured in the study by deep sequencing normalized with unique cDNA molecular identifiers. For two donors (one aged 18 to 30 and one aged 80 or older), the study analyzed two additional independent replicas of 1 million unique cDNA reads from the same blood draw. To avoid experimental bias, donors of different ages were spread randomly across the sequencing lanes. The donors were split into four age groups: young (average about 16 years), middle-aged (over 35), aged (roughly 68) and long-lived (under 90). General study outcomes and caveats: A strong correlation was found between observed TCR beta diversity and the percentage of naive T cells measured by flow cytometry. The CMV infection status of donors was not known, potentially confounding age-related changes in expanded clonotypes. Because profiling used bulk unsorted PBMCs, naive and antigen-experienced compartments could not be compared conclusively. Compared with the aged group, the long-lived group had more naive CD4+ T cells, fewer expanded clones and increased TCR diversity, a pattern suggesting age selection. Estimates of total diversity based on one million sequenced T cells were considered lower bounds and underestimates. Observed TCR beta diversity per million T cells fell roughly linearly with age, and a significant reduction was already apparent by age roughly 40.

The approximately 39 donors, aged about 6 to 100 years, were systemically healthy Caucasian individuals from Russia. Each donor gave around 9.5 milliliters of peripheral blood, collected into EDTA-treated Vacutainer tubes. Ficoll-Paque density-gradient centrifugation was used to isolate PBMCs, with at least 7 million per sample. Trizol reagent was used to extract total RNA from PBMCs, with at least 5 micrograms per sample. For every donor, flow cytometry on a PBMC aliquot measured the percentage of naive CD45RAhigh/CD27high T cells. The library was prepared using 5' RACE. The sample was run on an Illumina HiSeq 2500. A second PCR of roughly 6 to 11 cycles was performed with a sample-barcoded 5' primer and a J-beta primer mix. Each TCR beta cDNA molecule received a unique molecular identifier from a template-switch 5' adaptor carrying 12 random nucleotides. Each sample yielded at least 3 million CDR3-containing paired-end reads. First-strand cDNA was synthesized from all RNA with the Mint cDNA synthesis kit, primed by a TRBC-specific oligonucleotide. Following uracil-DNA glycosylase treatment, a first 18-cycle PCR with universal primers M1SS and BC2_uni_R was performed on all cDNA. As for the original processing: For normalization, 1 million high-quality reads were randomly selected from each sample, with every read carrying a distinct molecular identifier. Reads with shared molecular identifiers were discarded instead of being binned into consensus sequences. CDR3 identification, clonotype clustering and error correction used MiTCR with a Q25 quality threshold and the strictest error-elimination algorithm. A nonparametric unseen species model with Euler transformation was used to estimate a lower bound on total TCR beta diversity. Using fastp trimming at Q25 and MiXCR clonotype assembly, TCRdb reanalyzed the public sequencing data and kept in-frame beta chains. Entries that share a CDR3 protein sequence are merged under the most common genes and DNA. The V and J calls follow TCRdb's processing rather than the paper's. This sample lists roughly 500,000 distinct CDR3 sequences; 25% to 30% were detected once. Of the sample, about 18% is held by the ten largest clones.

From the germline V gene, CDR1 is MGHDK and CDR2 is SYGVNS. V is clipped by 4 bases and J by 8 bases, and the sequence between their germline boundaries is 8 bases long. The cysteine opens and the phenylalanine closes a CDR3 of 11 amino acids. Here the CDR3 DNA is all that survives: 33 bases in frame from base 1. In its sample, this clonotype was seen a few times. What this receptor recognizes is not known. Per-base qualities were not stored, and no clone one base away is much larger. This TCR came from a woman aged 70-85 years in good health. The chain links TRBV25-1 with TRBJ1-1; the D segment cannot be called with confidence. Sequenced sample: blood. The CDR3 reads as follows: CASSGQLEAFF. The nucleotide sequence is TGTGCCAGCAGTGGTCAATTAGAAGCTTTCTTT.